These 15 T cell receptor beta chains were sequenced from one sample in a study of T and B cells in COVID-19 patients. From blood, about 250-500 ng of genomic DNA served as TRB template. TRB rearrangements were amplified by multiplex PCR with BIOMED2 TRB-A/B primers. TCRdb fed the multiplex PCR reads into MiXCR, producing one record per CDR3 protein. The sample includes 5,000 or so distinct CDR3 sequences, less than 20% of them seen just once. Sequenced material: blood. These receptor sequences come from a human donor who had recovered from COVID-19.

This clonotype was seen ten or more times. The V and J genes are TRBV6-5 and TRBJ1-1; TRBD1 is a possible D gene (6 bases). The V gene lost 8 bases and the J gene lost 0 bases, with 13 bases spanning the gap. CDR1 is MNHEY and CDR2 is SVGAGI in the germline V gene. The CDR3 consists of 14 residues. The CDR3 region is CASFPGHMNTEAFF. In nucleotides, the CDR3 is TGTGCCAGCTTTCCGGGACATATGAACACTGAAGCTTTCTTT.

By sample share, this clonotype is large. This chain links TRBV19 with TRBJ2-3; TRBD2 might be the D (6 bases). CDR1 LNHDA and CDR2 SQIVND come from the germline V gene (reference sequence). The CDR3 runs 16 residues. Trimming pared 4 bases from V and 7 bases from J, leaving 21 bases between. The CDR3 DNA sequence: TGTGCCAGTAGTACTCCCAGTGGGGGGACGCCTCATACGCAGTATTTT. Translation gives CASSTPSGGTPHTQYF. Combining the CDR3 with reference TRBV19 and TRBJ2-3 gives the whole variable domain DGGITQSPKYLFRKEGQNVTLSCEQNLNHDAMYWYRQDPGQGLRLIYYSQIVNDFQKGDIAEGYSVSREKKESFPLTVTSAQKNPTAFYLCASSTPSGGTPHTQYFGPGTRLTVL.

The chain employs TRBV10-3 and TRBJ2-7, with 12 bases matching TRBD2. This CDR3 region has 17 residues. From germline, CDR1 is ENHRY and CDR2 SYGVKD. V was clipped by 2 bases and J by 4 bases; unmatched bases: 9. CDR3 sequence: CAISEAKTSGRLYEQYF. The DNA for the CDR3 is TGTGCCATCAGTGAGGCGAAGACTAGCGGGAGATTGTACGAGCAGTACTTC.

This clonotype is categorized as medium-sized (0.01 to 0.1%). V usage is TRBV11-3 and J usage is TRBJ2-3; TRBD2 matches at 13 bases. Losses at the gene ends were 0 bases for V and 4 bases for J; bases not matched to a gene: 22. The CDR3 is made up of 23 amino acids. Per the germline V gene, CDR1 is SGHNT and CDR2 is YENEEA. The CDR3 loop reads CASSLDPRIGPSSLAGGSDTQYF. CDR3 bases: TGTGCCAGCAGCTTAGACCCCCGAATCGGGCCCTCATCACTAGCGGGGGGGTCAGATACGCAGTATTTT.

This clonotype was recorded a few times. This rearrangement joins TRBV4-3 to TRBJ1-1; D unclear. Trimming left V 0 bases short and J 6 bases short, with 14 bases between. The V gene's germline CDR1 is LGHNA and CDR2 YSLEER. The CDR3 has 15 residues. The CDR3 loop reads CASSQDPGISSEAFF. CDR3 DNA sequence: TGCGCCAGCAGCCAAGATCCGGGTATCAGTTCTGAAGCTTTCTTT.

In this sample, this clonotype is medium-sized (0.01 to 0.1%). V gene TRBV27 combines with J gene TRBJ2-4, with a tentative D call TRBD2 (5 bases). The CDR3 is 14 residues long. V was cut by 4 bases and J by 8 bases, with 15 bases left in between. Germline CDR1 and CDR2: MNHEY and SMNVEV (reference sequence). The CDR3 is CASSSRSGSDIQYF. Written as DNA, the CDR3 is TGTGCCAGCAGTTCTCGGTCGGGGTCGGACATTCAGTACTTC.

This clonotype was detected only a few times. One junction end does not reproduce the germline sequence, and a read error may be involved. V usage is TRBV28 and J usage is TRBJ2-5; no firm D call. Germline V gene data show CDR1 as MDHEN and CDR2 as SYDVKM. CDR3 length equals 13 residues. The DNA for the CDR3 is TGTGCCAGCAGTTTCCCCCCGTCAGAGACCCAGTACTTT. Protein product: CASSFPPSETQYF.

Here the CDR3 reads CSATPSGGGIHNEQFF. DNA of the CDR3: TGCAGTGCCACCCCTTCGGGCGGAGGGATCCACAATGAGCAGTTCTTC. The rearrangement links TRBV20-1 to TRBJ2-1, with a possible D match to TRBD2 (6 bases). V was pared by 6 bases and J by 5 bases, with 23 bases between. CDR3 length: 16 residues. Germline V CDR1 and CDR2: DFQATT, SNEGSKA (reference sequence).

This clonotype was seen repeatedly, ten times or more. The chain has TRBV5-1 and TRBJ2-7, with 10 bases aligning to TRBD2. V gave up 1 base and J gave up 5 bases; unmatched junction bases: 3. Germline V gene sequence: CDR1 SGHRS, CDR2 YFSETQ. The CDR3 is made up of 14 amino acids. The CDR3 DNA reads TGCGCCAGCAGCTTGACTAGCGGGGAAGACGAGCAGTACTTC. Translated: CASSLTSGEDEQYF.

This clonotype was seen at least ten times. The genes are TRBV12-3 or TRBV12-4 and TRBJ2-1; 7 bases align to TRBD2. Trimming took 5 bases from V and 0 from J; bases not matched to a gene: 7. The CDR3 has 16 residues. The CDR3 DNA sequence: TGTGCCAGCAGTACAACTAGCGCTAGCTCCTACAATGAGCAGTTCTTC. Translation gives CASSTTSASSYNEQFF.

The rearrangement links TRBV4-1 to TRBJ1-2, with D possibly being TRBD1 (5 bases). V gave up 0 bases and J gave up 0 bases, with 8 bases separating them. Germline V gene lookup returns CDR1 MGHRA and CDR2 YSYEKL. There are 15 residues in the CDR3. This CDR3 reads CASSQEAGTNYGYTF. CDR3 DNA: TGCGCCAGCAGCCAAGAAGCAGGGACTAACTATGGCTACACCTTC.

In this sample, this clonotype is large (0.1 to 1%). The genes are TRBV11-3 and TRBJ2-3; perhaps TRBD1 as D (6 bases). CDR3 length equals 14 residues. V dropped 4 bases and J dropped 6 bases, with 14 bases sitting between them. Germline V gene data show CDR1 as SGHNT and CDR2 as YENEEA. The CDR3 region is CASSYLTGFDTQYF. The DNA of the CDR3 is TGTGCCAGCAGCTACCTAACAGGGTTCGATACGCAGTATTTT.

By sample share, this clonotype is medium-sized (0.01 to 0.1%). The rearrangement uses TRBV12-3 or TRBV12-4 and TRBJ1-2, with TRBD1 matching 7 bases. The CDR3 is 14 amino acids. J gave up 4 bases and V 3 bases, and 5 bases lay outside the gene matches. The CDR3, as DNA: TGTGCCAGCAGTTTTAGGGGGCTCGGCTATGGCTACACCTTC. This encodes CASSFRGLGYGYTF.

The chain links TRBV20-1 to TRBJ2-7; D remains ambiguous. V was pared by 5 bases and J by 3 bases, with 17 bases between. The germline gives CDR1 DFQATT, CDR2 SNEGSKA (reference sequence). The CDR3 consists of 14 residues. CDR3 nucleotide sequence: TGCAGTGCTGCCCGAGGTTCCGGCCACTACGAGCAGTACTTC. Its protein product is CSAARGSGHYEQYF.

The chain recombines TRBV28 with TRBJ1-2; D is ambiguous. Germline CDR1 reads MDHEN; CDR2 reads SYDVKM. The V end was cut by 10 bases, the J end by 6 bases, with 12 bases between. The CDR3 length is 11 residues. In DNA, the CDR3 is TGTGCCACCCAGTTGGGGAATGGCTACACCTTC. Its protein is CATQLGNGYTF.